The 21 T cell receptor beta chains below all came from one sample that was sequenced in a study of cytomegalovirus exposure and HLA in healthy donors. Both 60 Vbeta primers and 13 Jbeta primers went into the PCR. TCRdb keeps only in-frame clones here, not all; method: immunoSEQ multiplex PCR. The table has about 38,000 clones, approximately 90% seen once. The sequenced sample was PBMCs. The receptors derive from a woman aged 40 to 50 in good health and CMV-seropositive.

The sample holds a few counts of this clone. CDR3 sequence reads: CATPLGREKLFF. CDR3 in DNA: TGTGCCACACCGCTTGGCAGGGAAAAACTGTTTTTT. The chain is built from TRBV19 and TRBJ1-4, with D unclear. V gave up 10 bases and J gave up 8 bases, with 14 bases separating them. The germline gives CDR1 LNHDA, CDR2 SQIVND (reference sequence). The CDR3 contains 12 residues.

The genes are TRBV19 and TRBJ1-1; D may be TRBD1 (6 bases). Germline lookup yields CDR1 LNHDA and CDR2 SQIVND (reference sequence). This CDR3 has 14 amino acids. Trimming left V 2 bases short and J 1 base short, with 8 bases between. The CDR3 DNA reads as TGTGCCAGTAGTATAACAGGGACGAACACTGAAGCTTTCTTT. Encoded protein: CASSITGTNTEAFF.

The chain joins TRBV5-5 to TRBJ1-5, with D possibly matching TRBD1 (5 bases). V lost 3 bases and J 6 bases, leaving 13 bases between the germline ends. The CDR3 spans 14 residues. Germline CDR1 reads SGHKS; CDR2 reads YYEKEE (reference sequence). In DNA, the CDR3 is TGTGCCAGCAGCTCGGGCACCGGGGGTCAGCCCCAGCATTTT. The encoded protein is CASSSGTGGQPQHF.

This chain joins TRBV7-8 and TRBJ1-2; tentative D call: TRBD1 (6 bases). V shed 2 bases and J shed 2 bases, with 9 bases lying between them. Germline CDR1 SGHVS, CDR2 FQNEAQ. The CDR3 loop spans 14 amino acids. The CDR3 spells CASSLRDKNYGYTF. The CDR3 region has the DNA TGTGCCAGCAGCTTAAGGGACAAGAACTATGGCTACACCTTC. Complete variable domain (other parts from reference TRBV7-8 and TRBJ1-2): GAGVSQSPRYKVAKRGQDVALRCDPISGHVSLFWYQQALGQGPEFLTYFQNEAQLDKSGLPSDRFFAERPEGSVSTLKIQRTQQEDSAVYLCASSLRDKNYGYTFGSGTRLTVV.

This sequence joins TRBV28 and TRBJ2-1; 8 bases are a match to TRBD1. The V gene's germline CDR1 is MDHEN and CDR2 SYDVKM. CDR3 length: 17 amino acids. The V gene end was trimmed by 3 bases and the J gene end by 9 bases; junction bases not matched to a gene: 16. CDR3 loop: CASSFVGSPRQGFEQFF. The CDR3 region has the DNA TGTGCCAGCAGTTTTGTTGGGTCGCCGAGACAGGGGTTTGAGCAGTTCTTC.

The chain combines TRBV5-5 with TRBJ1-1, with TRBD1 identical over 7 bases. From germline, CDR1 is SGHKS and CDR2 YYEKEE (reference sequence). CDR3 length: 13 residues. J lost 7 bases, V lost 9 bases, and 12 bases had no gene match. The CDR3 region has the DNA TGTGCCATCGGGGGACAGCCCCACGGTGAAGCTTTCTTT. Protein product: CAIGGQPHGEAFF.

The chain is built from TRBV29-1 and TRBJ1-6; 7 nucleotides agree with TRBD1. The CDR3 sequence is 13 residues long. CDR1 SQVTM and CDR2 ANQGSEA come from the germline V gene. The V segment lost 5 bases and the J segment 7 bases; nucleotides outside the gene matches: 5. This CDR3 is CSVRDRDNSPLHF. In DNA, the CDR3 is TGCAGCGTTAGGGACAGAGACAATTCACCCCTCCACTTT. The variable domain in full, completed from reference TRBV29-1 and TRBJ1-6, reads SAVISQKPSRDICQRGTSLTIQCQVDSQVTMMFWYRQQPGQSLTLIATANQGSEATYESGFVIDKFPISRPNLTFSTLTVSNMSPEDSSIYLCSVRDRDNSPLHFGNGTRLTVT.

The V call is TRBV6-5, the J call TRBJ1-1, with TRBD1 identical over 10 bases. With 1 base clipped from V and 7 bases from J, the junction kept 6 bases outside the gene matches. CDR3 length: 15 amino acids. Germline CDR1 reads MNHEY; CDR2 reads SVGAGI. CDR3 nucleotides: TGTGCCAGCAGTTACTTCGGGACAGGGGACGGTGAAGCTTTCTTT. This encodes CASSYFGTGDGEAFF.

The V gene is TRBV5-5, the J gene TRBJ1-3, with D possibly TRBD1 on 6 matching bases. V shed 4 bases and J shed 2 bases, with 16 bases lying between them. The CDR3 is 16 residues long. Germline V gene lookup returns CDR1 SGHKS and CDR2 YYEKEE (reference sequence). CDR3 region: CASSLGQSPPGNTIYF. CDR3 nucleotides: TGTGCCAGCAGCCTCGGACAGAGCCCTCCTGGAAACACCATATATTTT.

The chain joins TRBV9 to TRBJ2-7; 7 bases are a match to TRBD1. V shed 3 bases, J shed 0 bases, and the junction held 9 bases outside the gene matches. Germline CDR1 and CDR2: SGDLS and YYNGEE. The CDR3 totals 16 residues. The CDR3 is CASSGLSGQSSYEQYF. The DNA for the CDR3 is TGTGCCAGCAGCGGTCTCTCGGGACAGAGCTCCTACGAGCAGTACTTC.

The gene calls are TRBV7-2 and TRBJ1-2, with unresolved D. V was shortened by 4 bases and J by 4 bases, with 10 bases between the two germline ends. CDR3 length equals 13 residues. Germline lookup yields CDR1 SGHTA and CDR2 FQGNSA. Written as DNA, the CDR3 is TGTGCCAGCAGCTCTCAGAATGGCTATGGCTACACCTTC. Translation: CASSSQNGYGYTF. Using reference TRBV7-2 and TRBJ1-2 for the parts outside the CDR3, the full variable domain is GAGVSQSPSNKVTEKGKDVELRCDPISGHTALYWYRQSLGQGLEFLIYFQGNSAPDKSGLPSDRFSAERTGGSVSTLTIQRTQQEDSAVYLCASSSQNGYGYTFGSGTRLTVV.

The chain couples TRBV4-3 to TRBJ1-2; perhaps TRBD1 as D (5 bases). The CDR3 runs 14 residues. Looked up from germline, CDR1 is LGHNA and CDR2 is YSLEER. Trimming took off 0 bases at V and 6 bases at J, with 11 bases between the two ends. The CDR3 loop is CASSQEPRGDGYTF. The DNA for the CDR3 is TGCGCCAGCAGCCAAGAACCTCGGGGGGATGGCTACACCTTC.

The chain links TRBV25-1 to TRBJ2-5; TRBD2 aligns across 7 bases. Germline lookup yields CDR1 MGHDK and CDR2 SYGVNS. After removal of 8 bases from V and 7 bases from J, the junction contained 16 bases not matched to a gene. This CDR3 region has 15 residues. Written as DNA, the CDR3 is TGTGCCAGCGGGGAGGACGGGACTAACAAGAGGACCCAGTACTTC. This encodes CASGEDGTNKRTQYF. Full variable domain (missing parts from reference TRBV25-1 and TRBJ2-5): EADIYQTPRYLVIGTGKKITLECSQTMGHDKMYWYQQDPGMELHLIHYSYGVNSTEKGDLSSESTVSRIRTEHFPLTLESARPSHTSQYLCASGEDGTNKRTQYFGPGTRLLVL.

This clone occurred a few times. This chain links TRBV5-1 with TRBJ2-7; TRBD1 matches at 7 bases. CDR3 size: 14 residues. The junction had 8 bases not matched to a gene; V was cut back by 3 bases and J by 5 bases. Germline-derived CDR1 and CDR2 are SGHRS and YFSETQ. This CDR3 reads CASSYDRVRDEQYF. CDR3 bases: TGCGCCAGCAGCTATGACAGGGTTCGGGACGAGCAGTACTTC.

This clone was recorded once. Written as DNA, the CDR3 is TGTGCCAGCAGTTTCCGCTCAACCGGGACAGGGAGATCACCCCTCCACTTT. Translating it yields CASSFRSTGTGRSPLHF. The V gene is TRBV27, the J gene TRBJ1-6, with 9 nucleotides matching TRBD1. V was clipped by 3 bases and J by 10 bases; unmatched bases: 13. This CDR3 has 17 residues. In germline, CDR1 is MNHEY, CDR2 SMNVEV (reference sequence).

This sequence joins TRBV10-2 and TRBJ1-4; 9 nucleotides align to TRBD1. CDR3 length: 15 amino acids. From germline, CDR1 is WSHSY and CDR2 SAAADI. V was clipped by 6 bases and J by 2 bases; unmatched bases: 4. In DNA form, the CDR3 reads TGCGCCAGCAGGGACAGGGGTTGGACTAATGAAAAACTGTTTTTT. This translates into CASRDRGWTNEKLFF.

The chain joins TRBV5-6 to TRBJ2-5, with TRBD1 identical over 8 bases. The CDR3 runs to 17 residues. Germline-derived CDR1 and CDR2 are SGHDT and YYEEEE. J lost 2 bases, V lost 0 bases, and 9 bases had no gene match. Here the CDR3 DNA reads TGTGCCAGCAGCTTGGCCTTCGGCACAGGGGGACAAGAGACCCAGTACTTC. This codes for CASSLAFGTGGQETQYF.

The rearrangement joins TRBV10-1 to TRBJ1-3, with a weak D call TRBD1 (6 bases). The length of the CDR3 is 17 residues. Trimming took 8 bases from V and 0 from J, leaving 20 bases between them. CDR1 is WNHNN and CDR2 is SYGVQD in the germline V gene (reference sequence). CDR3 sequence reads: CASPTRFRGGSGNTIYF. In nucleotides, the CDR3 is TGCGCCAGCCCAACACGTTTTAGAGGGGGCTCTGGAAACACCATATATTTT.

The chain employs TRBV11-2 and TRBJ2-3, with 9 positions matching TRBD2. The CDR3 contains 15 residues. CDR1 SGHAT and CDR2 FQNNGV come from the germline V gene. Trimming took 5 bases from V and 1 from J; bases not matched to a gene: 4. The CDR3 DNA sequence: TGTGCCAGCAGCCGACAGCGGGGGGGCACAGATACGCAGTATTTT. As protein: CASSRQRGGTDTQYF.

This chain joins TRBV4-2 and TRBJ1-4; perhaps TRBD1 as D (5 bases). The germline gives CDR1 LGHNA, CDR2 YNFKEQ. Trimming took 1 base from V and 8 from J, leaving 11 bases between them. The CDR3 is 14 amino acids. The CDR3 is CASSQVQGGEKLFF. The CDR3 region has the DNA TGTGCCAGCAGCCAAGTCCAGGGAGGGGAAAAACTGTTTTTT.

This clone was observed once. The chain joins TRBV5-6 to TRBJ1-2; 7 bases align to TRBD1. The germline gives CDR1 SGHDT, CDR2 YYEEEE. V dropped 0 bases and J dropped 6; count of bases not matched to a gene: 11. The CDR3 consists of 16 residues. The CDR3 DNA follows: TGTGCCAGCAGCTTGGTACGCTTAGGGGGCGGTAATGGCTACACCTTC. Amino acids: CASSLVRLGGGNGYTF.